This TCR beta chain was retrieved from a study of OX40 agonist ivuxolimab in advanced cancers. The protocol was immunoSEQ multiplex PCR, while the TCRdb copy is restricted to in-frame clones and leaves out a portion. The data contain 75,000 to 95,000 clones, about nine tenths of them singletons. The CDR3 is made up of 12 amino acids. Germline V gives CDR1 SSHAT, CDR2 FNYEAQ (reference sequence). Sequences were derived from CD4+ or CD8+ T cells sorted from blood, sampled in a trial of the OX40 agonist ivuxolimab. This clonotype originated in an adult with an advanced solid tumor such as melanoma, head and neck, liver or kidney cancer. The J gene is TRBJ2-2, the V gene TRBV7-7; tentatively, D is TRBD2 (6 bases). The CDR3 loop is CAYGLNTGELFF. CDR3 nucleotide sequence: TGTGCTTACGGACTAAACACCGGGGAGCTGTTTTTT. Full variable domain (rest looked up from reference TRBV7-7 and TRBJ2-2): GAGVSQSPRYKVTKRGQDVTLRCDPISSHATLYWYQQALGQGPEFLTYFNYEAQPDKSGLPSDRFSAERPEGSISTLTIQRTEQRDSAMYRCAYGLNTGELFFGEGSRLTVL.